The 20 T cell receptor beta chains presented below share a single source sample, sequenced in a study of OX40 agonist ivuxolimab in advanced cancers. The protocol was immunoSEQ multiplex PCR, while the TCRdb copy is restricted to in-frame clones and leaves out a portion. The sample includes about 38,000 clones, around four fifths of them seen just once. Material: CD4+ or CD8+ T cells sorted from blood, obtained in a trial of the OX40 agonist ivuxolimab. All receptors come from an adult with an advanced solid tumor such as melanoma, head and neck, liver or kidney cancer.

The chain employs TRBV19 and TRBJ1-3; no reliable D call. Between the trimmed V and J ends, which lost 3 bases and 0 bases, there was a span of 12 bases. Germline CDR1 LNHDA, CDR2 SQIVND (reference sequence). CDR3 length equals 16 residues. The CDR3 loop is CASSIGEFGSGNTIYF. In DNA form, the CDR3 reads TGTGCCAGTAGTATCGGGGAATTTGGCTCTGGAAACACCATATATTTT.

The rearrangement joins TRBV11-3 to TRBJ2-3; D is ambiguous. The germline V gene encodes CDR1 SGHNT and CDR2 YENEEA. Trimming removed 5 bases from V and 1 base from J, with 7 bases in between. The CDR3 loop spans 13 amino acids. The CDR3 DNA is TGTGCCAGCAGCCCGCACGGCACAGATACGCAGTATTTT. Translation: CASSPHGTDTQYF.

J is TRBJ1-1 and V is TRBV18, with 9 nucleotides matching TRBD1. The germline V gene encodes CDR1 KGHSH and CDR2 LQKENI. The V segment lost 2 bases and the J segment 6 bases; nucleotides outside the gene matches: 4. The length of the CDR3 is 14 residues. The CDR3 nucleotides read TGTGCCAGCTCACCAGGGACAGGGACGGCTGAAGCTTTCTTT. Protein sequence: CASSPGTGTAEAFF.

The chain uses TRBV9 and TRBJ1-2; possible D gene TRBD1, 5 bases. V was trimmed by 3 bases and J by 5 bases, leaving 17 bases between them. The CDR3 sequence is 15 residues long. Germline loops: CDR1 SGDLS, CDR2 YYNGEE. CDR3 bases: TGTGCCAGCAGCGATGGGACCGGGACTGAGTATGGCTACACCTTC. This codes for CASSDGTGTEYGYTF.

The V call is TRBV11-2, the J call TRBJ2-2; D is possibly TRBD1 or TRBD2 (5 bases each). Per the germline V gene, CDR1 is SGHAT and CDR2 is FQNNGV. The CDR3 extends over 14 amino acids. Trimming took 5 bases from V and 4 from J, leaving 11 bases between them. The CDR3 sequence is CASSQAGGTGELFF. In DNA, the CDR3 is TGTGCCAGCAGCCAAGCTGGGGGCACCGGGGAGCTGTTTTTT.

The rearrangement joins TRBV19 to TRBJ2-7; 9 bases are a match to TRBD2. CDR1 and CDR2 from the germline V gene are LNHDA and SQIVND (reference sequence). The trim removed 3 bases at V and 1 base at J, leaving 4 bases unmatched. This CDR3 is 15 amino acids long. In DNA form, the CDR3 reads TGTGCCAGTAGTATCGGACTAGCGATTTCCTACGAGCAGTACTTC. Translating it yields CASSIGLAISYEQYF.

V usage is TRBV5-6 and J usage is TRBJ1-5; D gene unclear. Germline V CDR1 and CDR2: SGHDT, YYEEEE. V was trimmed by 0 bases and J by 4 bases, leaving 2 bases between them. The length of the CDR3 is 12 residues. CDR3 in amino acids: CASSLGNQPQHF. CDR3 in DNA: TGTGCCAGCAGCTTGGGGAATCAGCCCCAGCATTTT.

The CDR3 region is CASSSPDTSNEQFF. The CDR3 DNA is TGTGCCAGCAGCTCGCCCGACACTAGCAATGAGCAGTTCTTC. The rearrangement uses TRBV11-2 and TRBJ2-1; tentatively, D is TRBD2 (5 bases). V was clipped by 4 bases and J by 6 bases, with 13 bases between them. Looked up from germline, CDR1 is SGHAT and CDR2 is FQNNGV. CDR3 length: 14 residues.

This chain's CDR3 is CASSESLGLNEQYF. The CDR3 nucleotides are TGCGCCAGCAGTGAGTCCCTCGGGCTCAACGAGCAGTACTTC. This chain uses TRBV10-1 with TRBJ2-7; D gene ambiguous. The CDR3 sequence is 14 residues long. Trimming pared 0 bases from V and 5 bases from J, leaving 11 bases between. Looked up from germline, CDR1 is WNHNN and CDR2 is SYGVQD (reference sequence).

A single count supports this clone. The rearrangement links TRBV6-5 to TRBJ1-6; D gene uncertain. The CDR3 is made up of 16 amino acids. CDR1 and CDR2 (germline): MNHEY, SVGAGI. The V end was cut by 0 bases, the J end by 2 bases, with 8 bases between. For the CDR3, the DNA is TGTGCCAGCAGTTACTCCGGGGTCACCTATAATTCACCCCTCCACTTT. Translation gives CASSYSGVTYNSPLHF.

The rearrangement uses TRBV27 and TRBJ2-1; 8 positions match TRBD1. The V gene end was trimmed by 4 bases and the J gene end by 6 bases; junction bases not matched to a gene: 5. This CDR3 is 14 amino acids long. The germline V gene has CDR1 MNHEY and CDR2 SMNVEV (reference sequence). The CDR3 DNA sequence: TGTGCCAGCAGTTCACCGGACAGGGCCAATGAGCAGTTCTTC. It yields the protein CASSSPDRANEQFF.

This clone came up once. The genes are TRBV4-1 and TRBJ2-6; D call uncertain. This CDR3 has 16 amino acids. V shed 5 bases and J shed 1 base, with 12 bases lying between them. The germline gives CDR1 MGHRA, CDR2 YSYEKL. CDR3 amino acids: CASSFLWRSGANVLTF. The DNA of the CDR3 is TGCGCCAGCAGCTTTCTCTGGCGTTCTGGGGCCAACGTCCTGACTTTC.

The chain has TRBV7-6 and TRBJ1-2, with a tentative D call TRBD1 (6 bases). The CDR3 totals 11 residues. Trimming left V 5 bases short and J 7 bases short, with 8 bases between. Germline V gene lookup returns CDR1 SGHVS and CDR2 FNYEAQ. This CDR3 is CASSPGVGYTF. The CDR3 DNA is TGTGCCAGCAGCCCAGGGGTTGGCTACACCTTC.

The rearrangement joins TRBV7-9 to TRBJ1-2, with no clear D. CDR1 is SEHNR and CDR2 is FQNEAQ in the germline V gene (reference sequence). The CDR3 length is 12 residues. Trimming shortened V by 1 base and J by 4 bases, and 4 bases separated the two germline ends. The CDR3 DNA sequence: TGTGCCAGCAGCTTAGATGGCTATGGCTACACCTTC. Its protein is CASSLDGYGYTF.

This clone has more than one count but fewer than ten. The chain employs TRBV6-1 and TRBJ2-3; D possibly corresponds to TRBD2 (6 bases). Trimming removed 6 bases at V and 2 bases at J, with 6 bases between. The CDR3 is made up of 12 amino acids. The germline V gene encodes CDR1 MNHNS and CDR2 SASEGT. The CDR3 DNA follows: TGTGCCAGCAGGCGGGACACAGATACGCAGTATTTT. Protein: CASRRDTDTQYF.

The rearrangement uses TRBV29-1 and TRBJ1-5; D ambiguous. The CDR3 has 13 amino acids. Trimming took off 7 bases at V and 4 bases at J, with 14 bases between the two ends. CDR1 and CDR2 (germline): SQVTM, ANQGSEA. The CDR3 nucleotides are TGCAGCGCGACCGATGGAGGGAATCAGCCCCAGCATTTT. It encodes CSATDGGNQPQHF.

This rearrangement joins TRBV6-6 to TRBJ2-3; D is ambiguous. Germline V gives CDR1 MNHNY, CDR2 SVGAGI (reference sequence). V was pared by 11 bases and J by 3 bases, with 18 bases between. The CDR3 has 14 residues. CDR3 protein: CAVDPGFRTDTQYF. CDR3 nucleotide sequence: TGTGCCGTCGATCCGGGCTTTCGAACAGATACGCAGTATTTT.

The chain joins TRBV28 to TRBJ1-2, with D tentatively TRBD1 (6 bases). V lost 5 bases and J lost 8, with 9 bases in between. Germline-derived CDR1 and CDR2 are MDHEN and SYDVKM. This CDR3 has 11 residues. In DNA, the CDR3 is TGTGCCAGCAGTCGACAGGAAGGCTACACCTTC. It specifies CASSRQEGYTF.

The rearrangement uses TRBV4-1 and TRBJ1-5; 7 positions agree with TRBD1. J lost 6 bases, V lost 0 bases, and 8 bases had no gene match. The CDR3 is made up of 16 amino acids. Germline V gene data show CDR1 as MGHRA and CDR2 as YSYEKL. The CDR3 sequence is CASSQDSGGGGQPQHF. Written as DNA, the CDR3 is TGCGCCAGCAGCCAAGATTCGGGAGGGGGCGGTCAGCCCCAGCATTTT.

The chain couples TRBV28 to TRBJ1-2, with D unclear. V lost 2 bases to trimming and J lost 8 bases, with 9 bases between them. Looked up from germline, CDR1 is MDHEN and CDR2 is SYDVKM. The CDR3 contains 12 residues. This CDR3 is CASSLAIRGYTF. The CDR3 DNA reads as TGTGCCAGCAGTTTAGCCATCAGGGGCTACACCTTC.